Shown below are 5 T cell receptor beta chains from a single sample sequenced in a study of T cell repertoires in cytomegalovirus infection. The antigens of these receptors remain unknown. Each CDR3 protein is one row after TCRdb ran MiXCR on the reads. The table has fewer than 55,000 distinct CDR3 sequences, 15% to 20% seen once. The sample in question was CD8+ T cells from cultured PBMCs, obtained from culture after CMV antigen stimulation. The receptors stem from a human donor in good health (CMV status not recorded). Some clones in this sample may be carry-over from other donors' samples.

This sequence joins TRBV4-2 and TRBJ1-1; D gene unclear. Germline V gene data show CDR1 as LGHNA and CDR2 as YNFKEQ. This CDR3 spans 15 amino acids. The V end was cut by 1 base, the J end by 0 bases, with 9 bases between. CDR3 nucleotides: TGTGCCAGCAGCCAAGGCCCCAGATTGAACACTGAAGCTTTCTTT. This translates into CASSQGPRLNTEAFF.

This chain connects TRBV10-3 to TRBJ2-5, with 12 bases fitting TRBD2. CDR3 length: 15 residues. Losses at the gene ends were 2 bases for V and 3 bases for J; bases not matched to a gene: 1. CDR1 is ENHRY, CDR2 SYGVKD, per germline. In DNA, the CDR3 is TGTGCCATCAGTGAGCGACTAGCGGGGGAAGAGACCCAGTACTTC. Translating gives CAISERLAGEETQYF.

This clonotype was counted only a few times. The V call is TRBV12-3 or TRBV12-4, the J call TRBJ2-1, with D unclear. The CDR3 loop spans 14 amino acids. V was clipped by 1 base and J by 2 bases, with 6 bases between them. Here the CDR3 DNA reads TGTGCCAGCAGTTTAGTTGGGCCCTACAATGAGCAGTTCTTC. It translates to CASSLVGPYNEQFF.

CDR3: CASSTGLAGAYEQYF. The DNA of the CDR3 is TGTGCCAGTAGTACGGGACTAGCGGGGGCCTACGAGCAGTACTTC. The chain uses TRBV19 and TRBJ2-7; 14 nucleotides match TRBD2. The CDR3 length is 15 residues. V shed 4 bases, J shed 2 bases, and the junction held 1 base outside the gene matches. Germline values: CDR1 LNHDA, CDR2 SQIVND (reference sequence).

This clonotype was detected a few times. V usage is TRBV11-2 and J usage is TRBJ2-3, with D hard to call. Germline CDR1 and CDR2: SGHAT and FQNNGV. V lost 5 bases and J lost 1, with 13 bases in between. CDR3 size: 15 residues. CDR3 sequence: CASSHPRAGTDTQYF. The CDR3 DNA reads as TGTGCCAGCAGCCACCCTCGGGCAGGCACAGATACGCAGTATTTT.